This T cell receptor (beta chain) was observed in a study of blood T cell repertoires in COVID-19. This clone was found once. Other DNA sequences in this specimen translate into the identical CDR3. The data were produced by immunoSEQ multiplex PCR, yet TCRdb's version contains in-frame clones alone and is incomplete. The table includes about 62,000 clones, around 84% detected once. The sequenced material came from peripheral blood. The receptor was derived from a man in his sixties or seventies with acute or convalescent COVID-19.

CDR3 region: CASSVVAGANYGYTF. DNA for the CDR3: TGTGCCAGCAGCGTAGTTGCCGGAGCTAACTATGGCTACACCTTC. The chain employs TRBV9 and TRBJ1-2, with unresolved D. V lost 0 bases and J 0 bases, leaving 9 bases between the germline ends. The CDR3 spans 15 residues. Germline values: CDR1 SGDLS, CDR2 YYNGEE.